A single sample is the source of the 25 T cell receptor beta chains below, sequenced in a study of Graves' ophthalmopathy and Graves' hyperthyroidism. RNA transcripts provided the template for amplifying TCR beta CDR3 regions. After a first-round RT-PCR with HTBI primers, a second-round multiplex PCR was run. TCRdb independently ran MiXCR on the multiplex PCR reads; one entry per CDR3 protein. The sample consists of about 500,000 distinct CDR3 sequences, 39% of them appearing once. Specimen: peripheral blood or thyroid tissue (not recorded which). These receptors originate from an adult man with Graves' hyperthyroidism.

The sample holds many counts of this clonotype. This chain joins TRBV7-2 and TRBJ1-2; D is ambiguous. The CDR3 covers 14 residues. Trimming shortened V by 4 bases and J by 4 bases, and 13 bases separated the two germline ends. CDR1 is SGHTA and CDR2 is FQGNSA in the germline V gene. The CDR3 is CASSSNRGAYGYTF. The CDR3 nucleotides read TGTGCCAGCAGCTCGAACCGGGGAGCCTATGGCTACACCTTC.

In this sample, this clonotype turned up many times. V gene TRBV29-1 combines with J gene TRBJ1-2; D is unclear. CDR1 SQVTM and CDR2 ANQGSEA come from the germline V gene. Trimming took 3 bases from V and 3 from J, leaving 14 bases between them. This CDR3 has 14 amino acids. The CDR3 loop is CSVDSSGSHYGYTF. The CDR3 coding sequence is TGCAGCGTTGATTCATCGGGTTCTCACTATGGCTACACCTTC.

The rearrangement links TRBV5-4 to TRBJ2-7; D is unresolved. The J call is uncertain, as TRBJ2-5 better fits the DNA end. CDR3 length equals 14 residues. In germline, CDR1 is SGHNT, CDR2 YYREEE (reference sequence). CDR3 sequence reads: CASSLARFQETQYF. The DNA of the CDR3 is TGTGCCAGCAGCTTGGCTCGTTTCCAAGAGACCCAGTACTTC.

In this sample, this clonotype turned up many times. The chain has TRBV25-1 and TRBJ2-6; no definite D call. This CDR3 is 12 amino acids long. In germline, CDR1 is MGHDK, CDR2 SYGVNS. Trimming shortened V by 4 bases and J by 3 bases, and 1 base separated the two germline ends. The CDR3 bases are TGTGCCAGCAGTGTTGGGGCCAACGTCCTGACTTTC. It yields the protein CASSVGANVLTF.

V and J are TRBV7-9 and TRBJ1-1; no clear D. The CDR3 is 12 residues long. From germline, CDR1 is SEHNR and CDR2 FQNEAQ (reference sequence). Trimming removed 6 bases at V and 5 bases at J, with 10 bases between. The CDR3 loop reads CASRERETEAFF. The CDR3 coding sequence is TGTGCCAGCAGGGAGCGGGAGACTGAAGCTTTCTTT.

This clonotype was recorded only once. The rearrangement links TRBV5-1 to TRBJ2-2; TRBD2 matches at 11 bases. V shed 0 bases, J shed 6 bases, and the junction held 1 base outside the gene matches. The CDR3 consists of 15 residues. Germline lookup yields CDR1 SGHRS and CDR2 YFSETQ. Here the CDR3 reads CASSLGLAGSGELFF. The DNA for the CDR3 is TGCGCCAGCAGCTTGGGACTAGCGGGATCCGGGGAGCTGTTTTTT.

This clonotype was recorded at least ten times. The chain links TRBV27 to TRBJ1-2, with 8 bases matching TRBD1. V dropped 7 bases and J dropped 3; count of bases not matched to a gene: 4. Germline-derived CDR1 and CDR2 are MNHEY and SMNVEV (reference sequence). This CDR3 spans 13 amino acids. CDR3 amino acids: CASIGQGDYGYTF. CDR3 in DNA: TGTGCCAGCATTGGACAGGGAGACTATGGCTACACCTTC.

About this clonotype: Just one base apart from a much larger clone, this may be a read error. The rearrangement links TRBV5-6 to TRBJ1-6; no firm D call. CDR3 size: 16 residues. CDR1 SGHDT and CDR2 YYEEEE come from the germline V gene. V lost 2 bases and J lost 5, with 14 bases in between. The CDR3 here is CASSLCDGGNNSPLHF. CDR3 coding DNA: TGTGCCAGCAGCTTATGTGATGGAGGGAATAATTCACCCCTCCACTTT.

This sequence joins TRBV29-1 and TRBJ1-2, with 9 bases that match TRBD1. This CDR3 comprises 12 residues. Germline V gives CDR1 SQVTM, CDR2 ANQGSEA. With V trimmed by 8 bases and J by 5 bases, 6 bases remained unmatched. This chain's CDR3 is CSLDRGYYGYTF. The CDR3 nucleotides read TGCAGCCTGGACAGGGGCTATTATGGCTACACCTTC.

Comment on this clonotype: This may arise from a read error, as a much more abundant clone is one base away. The chain recombines TRBV24-1 with TRBJ2-2; D is unresolved. CDR1 is KGHDR and CDR2 is SFDVKD in the germline V gene. The CDR3 is made up of 13 amino acids. The CDR3, as DNA: TGTGCCACCCGTGAGTCCTTGACCGGGGAGCTGTTTTTT. Translation gives CATRESLTGELFF.

V gene TRBV2 combines with J gene TRBJ1-2, with unresolved D. From germline, CDR1 is SNHLY and CDR2 FYNNEI. The CDR3 has 15 amino acids. The V gene lost 2 bases and the J gene lost 2 bases, with 12 bases spanning the gap. The CDR3 sequence is CASSEFEVANYGYTF. CDR3 sequence (DNA): TGTGCCAGCAGTGAATTTGAGGTAGCCAACTATGGCTACACCTTC.

This clonotype was observed many times. J is TRBJ1-4 and V is TRBV5-1; possible D gene TRBD1, 6 bases. The V and J ends lost 0 bases and 8 bases respectively, with 14 bases between them. There are 15 residues in the CDR3. CDR1 SGHRS and CDR2 YFSETQ come from the germline V gene. CDR3 sequence reads: CASSLEGGGNEKLFF. The CDR3 nucleotides are TGCGCCAGCAGCTTGGAAGGGGGGGGGAACGAAAAACTGTTTTTT.

This clonotype showed up many times. The chain couples TRBV7-8 to TRBJ2-5; TRBD2 agrees at 12 bases. The CDR3 contains 15 residues. The V gene end was trimmed by 4 bases and the J gene end by 6 bases; junction bases not matched to a gene: 6. The germline V gene encodes CDR1 SGHVS and CDR2 FQNEAQ. The CDR3 sequence: CASSSLAGGQKTQYF. Here the CDR3 DNA reads TGTGCCAGCAGCTCCCTAGCGGGGGGGCAGAAGACCCAGTACTTC.

This clonotype was found many times. Its ends do not fully match the called genes, so a read error is possible. V is TRBV5-5 and J is TRBJ1-2; D unresolved. Germline V gene lookup returns CDR1 SGHKS and CDR2 YYEKEE (reference sequence). This CDR3 is 9 amino acids long. CDR3 sequence (DNA): TGTGCCCCTCGTGCCGGCGTCTCCTTC. This codes for CAPRAGVSF.

This clonotype came up many times. V is TRBV7-2 and J is TRBJ2-7; D gene ambiguous. Germline CDR1 and CDR2: SGHTA and FQGNSA. The V and J ends lost 1 base and 6 bases respectively, with 10 bases between them. The CDR3 has 13 residues. For the CDR3, the DNA is TGTGCCAGCAGCTTAGAGGGTAGCTTCGAGCAGTACTTC. Translating it yields CASSLEGSFEQYF. The whole variable domain, filled in from reference TRBV7-2 and TRBJ2-7, reads GAGVSQSPSNKVTEKGKDVELRCDPISGHTALYWYRQSLGQGLEFLIYFQGNSAPDKSGLPSDRFSAERTGGSVSTLTIQRTQQEDSAVYLCASSLEGSFEQYFGPGTRLTVT.

This clonotype was detected only a few times. The J gene is TRBJ1-6, the V gene TRBV7-2; 10 bases match TRBD1. V dropped 8 bases and J dropped 0; count of bases not matched to a gene: 1. The CDR3 runs 15 residues. From germline, CDR1 is SGHTA and CDR2 FQGNSA. The CDR3 region has the DNA TGTGCCAGCGGGGACAGGGGCTCCTATAATTCACCCCTCCACTTT. Amino acids: CASGDRGSYNSPLHF.

This clonotype was seen at least ten times. CDR3 sequence reads: CATSRDIGQETQYF. CDR3 nucleotide sequence: TGTGCCACCAGCAGAGATATAGGGCAAGAGACCCAGTACTTC. The chain uses TRBV15 and TRBJ2-5; D unresolved. The CDR3 covers 14 residues. Germline values: CDR1 LNHNV, CDR2 YYDKDF (reference sequence). V was trimmed by 0 bases and J by 2 bases, leaving 7 bases between them.

On this clonotype: A much larger clone is a single base away; this may be a read error. The CDR3 end shows no conserved phenylalanine or tryptophan, and so a read error is likely. V gene TRBV2 combines with J gene TRBJ2-3, with D possibly being TRBD1 (5 bases). The ends were cut back, 4 bases at V and 5 bases at J, with 7 bases in the middle. Germline assignment: CDR1 SNHLY and CDR2 FYNNEI. This CDR3 is built from 12 residues. The CDR3 DNA follows: TGTGCCAGCAGTGCCCAGGGAGATACGCAGTATTCT. It codes for CASSAQGDTQYS.

The CDR3, as DNA: TGTGCCAGCAGCTTAAGTCGGGGGGAGGATGAGCAGTACTTC. Translating it yields CASSLSRGEDEQYF. This sequence joins TRBV7-9 and TRBJ2-7; TRBD2 aligns across 7 bases. The V gene's germline CDR1 is SEHNR and CDR2 FQNEAQ (reference sequence). CDR3 length: 14 amino acids. The J segment lost 7 bases and the V segment lost 2 bases, leaving 8 bases of the junction unmatched.

This clonotype was seen a few times. J is TRBJ1-2 and V is TRBV6-5, with D possibly being TRBD1 (6 bases). CDR1 is MNHEY, CDR2 SVGAGI, per germline. Trimming removed 4 bases at V and 2 bases at J, with 17 bases between. The CDR3 runs to 16 residues. Written as DNA, the CDR3 is TGTGCCAGCAGTTTATCGAAGACAGGTTCAAACTATGGCTACACCTTC. It translates to CASSLSKTGSNYGYTF.

This clonotype was seen a single time. This rearrangement joins TRBV7-2 to TRBJ2-3, with a tentative D call TRBD2 (6 bases). V dropped 8 bases and J dropped 4 bases, with 13 bases sitting between them. Germline V CDR1 and CDR2: SGHTA, FQGNSA. The CDR3 has 13 amino acids. DNA for the CDR3: TGTGCCAGCGGGGGGACGGATGCAGATACGCAGTATTTT. It codes for CASGGTDADTQYF.

The chain recombines TRBV12-3 or TRBV12-4 with TRBJ2-3, with 7 nucleotides matching TRBD2. CDR3 length: 17 amino acids. V shed 2 bases and J 2 bases; nucleotides not matched to a gene: 10. CDR3 coding DNA: TGTGCCAGCAGTTTATATTCAGCGGGGCTAGACACAGATACGCAGTATTTT. Its protein product is CASSLYSAGLDTDTQYF.

The chain employs TRBV7-6 and TRBJ2-5; 8 positions match TRBD1. Germline loops: CDR1 SGHVS, CDR2 FNYEAQ. This CDR3 spans 14 amino acids. The trim removed 4 bases at V and 2 bases at J, leaving 3 bases unmatched. Written as DNA, the CDR3 is TGTGCCAGCAGCTCTAGGACAGGGCAAGAGACCCAGTACTTC. Translation gives CASSSRTGQETQYF.

The CDR3 protein is CASSSRADRGSYEQYF. CDR3 nucleotide sequence: TGTGCCAGCAGCTCCCGGGCCGACAGGGGGTCTTACGAGCAGTACTTC. The chain links TRBV7-2 to TRBJ2-7; TRBD1 aligns across 9 bases. With 4 bases clipped from V and 4 bases from J, the junction kept 11 bases outside the gene matches. This CDR3 is 16 amino acids long. Germline V gives CDR1 SGHTA, CDR2 FQGNSA. Based on the CDR3 plus reference TRBV7-2 and TRBJ2-7, the full variable domain is GAGVSQSPSNKVTEKGKDVELRCDPISGHTALYWYRQSLGQGLEFLIYFQGNSAPDKSGLPSDRFSAERTGGSVSTLTIQRTQQEDSAVYLCASSSRADRGSYEQYFGPGTRLTVT.

This clonotype was picked up many times. This chain links TRBV5-8 with TRBJ2-7; TRBD1 matches 7 bases. The length of the CDR3 is 14 residues. Germline CDR1 is SGHTS and CDR2 is YDEGEE. Trimming took 2 bases from V and 3 from J; bases not matched to a gene: 5. The CDR3 DNA is TGTGCCAGCAGCTTAGGACCAGGGGGCTACGAGCAGTACTTC. This gives the protein CASSLGPGGYEQYF.